This T cell receptor (beta chain) was identified in a study of vaccination and CD4 T cells after COVID-19. The CDR3 totals 14 residues. V lost 1 base and J lost 6, with 12 bases in between. Germline V lookup: CDR1 SGHRS, CDR2 YFSETQ. By sample fraction, this clonotype is large. Its matching antigen is unknown. Treatment specified: roughly ten-day PBMC culture with coronavirus spike peptide pools or control peptides (ViraFEST assay). Cultured CD4+ T-cell DNA underwent Oncomine TCR Beta short-read sequencing. TCRdb itself ran the PCR reads through MiXCR, one entry per CDR3 protein. This table holds a few thousand distinct CDR3 sequences, over 65% found once.

The clonotype was recovered from a human donor who had recovered from COVID-19. Material: CD4+ T cells from blood, cultured in vitro. This chain uses TRBV5-1 with TRBJ2-3, with D hard to call. CDR3 region: CASSLRPTGDTQYF. DNA of the CDR3: TGCGCCAGCAGCTTGCGACCTACCGGGGATACGCAGTATTTT.